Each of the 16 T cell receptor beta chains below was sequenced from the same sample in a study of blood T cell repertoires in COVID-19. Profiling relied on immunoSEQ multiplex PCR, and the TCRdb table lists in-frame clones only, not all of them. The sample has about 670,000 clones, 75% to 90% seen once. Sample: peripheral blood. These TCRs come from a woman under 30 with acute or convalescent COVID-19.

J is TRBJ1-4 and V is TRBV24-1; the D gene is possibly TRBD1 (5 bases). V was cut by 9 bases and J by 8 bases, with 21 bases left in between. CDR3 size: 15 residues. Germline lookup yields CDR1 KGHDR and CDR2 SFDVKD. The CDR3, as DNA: TGTGCCACCGGGGCCATAAGCACCACTGGAGAAAAACTGTTTTTT. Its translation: CATGAISTTGEKLFF.

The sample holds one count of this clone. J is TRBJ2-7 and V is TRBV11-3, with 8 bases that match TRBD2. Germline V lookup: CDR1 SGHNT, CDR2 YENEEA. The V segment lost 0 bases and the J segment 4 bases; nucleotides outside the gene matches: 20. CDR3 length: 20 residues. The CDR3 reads CASSLESGSGGPVRRYEQYF. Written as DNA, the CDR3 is TGTGCCAGCAGCTTAGAATCGGGCAGCGGGGGCCCGGTTAGGAGGTACGAGCAGTACTTC. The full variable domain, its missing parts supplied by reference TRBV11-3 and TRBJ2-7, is EAGVVQSPRYKIIEKKQPVAFWCNPISGHNTLYWYLQNLGQGPELLIRYENEEAVDDSQLPKDRFSAERLKGVDSTLKIQPAELGDSAVYLCASSLESGSGGPVRRYEQYFGPGTRLTVT.

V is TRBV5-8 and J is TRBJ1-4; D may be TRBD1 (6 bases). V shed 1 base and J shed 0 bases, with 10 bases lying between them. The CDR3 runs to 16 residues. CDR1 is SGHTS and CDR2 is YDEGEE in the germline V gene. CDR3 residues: CASSLWQGSTNEKLFF. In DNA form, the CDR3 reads TGTGCCAGCAGCTTGTGGCAGGGGTCAACTAATGAAAAACTGTTTTTT. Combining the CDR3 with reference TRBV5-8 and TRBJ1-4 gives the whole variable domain EAGVTQSPTHLIKTRGQQATLRCSPISGHTSVYWYQQALGLGLQFLLWYDEGEERNRGNFPPRFSGRQFPNYSSELNVNALELEDSALYLCASSLWQGSTNEKLFFGSGTQLSVL.

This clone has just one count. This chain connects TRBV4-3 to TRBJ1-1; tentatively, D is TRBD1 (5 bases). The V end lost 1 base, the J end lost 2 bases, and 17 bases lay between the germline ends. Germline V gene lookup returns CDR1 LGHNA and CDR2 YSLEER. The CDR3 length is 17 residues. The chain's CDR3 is CASSQVAREDFNTEAFF. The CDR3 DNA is TGCGCCAGCAGCCAAGTAGCCAGGGAGGATTTTAACACTGAAGCTTTCTTT.

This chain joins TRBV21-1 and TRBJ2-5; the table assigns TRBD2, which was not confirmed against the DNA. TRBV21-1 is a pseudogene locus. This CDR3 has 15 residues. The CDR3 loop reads CASSRPRESPETQYF. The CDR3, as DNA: TGTGCCAGCAGCAGACCCCGGGAGTCCCCAGAGACCCAGTACTTC.

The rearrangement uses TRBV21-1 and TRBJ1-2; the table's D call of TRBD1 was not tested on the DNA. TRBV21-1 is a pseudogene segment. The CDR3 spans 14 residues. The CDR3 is CASSRDRGFGGYTF. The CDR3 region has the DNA TGTGCCAGCAGCAGAGACAGGGGGTTCGGGGGCTACACCTTC.

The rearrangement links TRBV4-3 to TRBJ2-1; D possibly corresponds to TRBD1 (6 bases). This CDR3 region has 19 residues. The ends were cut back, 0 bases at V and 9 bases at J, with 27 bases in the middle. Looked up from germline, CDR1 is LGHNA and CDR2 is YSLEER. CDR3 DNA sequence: TGCGCCAGCAGCCAAGAATCAAATACAGGGACCTTAGTCAGCGGTGAGCAGTTCTTC. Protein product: CASSQESNTGTLVSGEQFF.

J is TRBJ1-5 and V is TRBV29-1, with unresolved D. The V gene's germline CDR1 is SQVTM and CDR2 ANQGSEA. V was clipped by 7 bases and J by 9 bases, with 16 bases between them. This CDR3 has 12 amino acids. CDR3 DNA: TGCAGCGCTGGGGAGGGCCATGGGCCCCAGCATTTT. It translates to CSAGEGHGPQHF.

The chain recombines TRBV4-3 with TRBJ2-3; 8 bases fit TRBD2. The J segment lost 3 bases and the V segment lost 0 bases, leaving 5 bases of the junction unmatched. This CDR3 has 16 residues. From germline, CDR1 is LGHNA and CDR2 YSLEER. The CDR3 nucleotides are TGCGCCAGCAGCCAAGATAACGGGGGGGTGACAGATACGCAGTATTTT. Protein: CASSQDNGGVTDTQYF.

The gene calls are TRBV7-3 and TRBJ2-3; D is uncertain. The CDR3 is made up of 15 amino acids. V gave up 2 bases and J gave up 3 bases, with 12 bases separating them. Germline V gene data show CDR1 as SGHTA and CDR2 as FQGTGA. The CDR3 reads CASSLSPISTDTQYF. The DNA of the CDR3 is TGTGCCAGCAGCTTATCCCCCATCAGTACAGATACGCAGTATTTT.

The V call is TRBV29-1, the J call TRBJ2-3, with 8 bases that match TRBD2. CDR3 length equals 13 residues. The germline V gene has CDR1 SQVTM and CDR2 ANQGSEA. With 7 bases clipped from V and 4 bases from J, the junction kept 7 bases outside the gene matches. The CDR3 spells CSAPGGAPDTQYF. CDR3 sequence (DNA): TGCAGCGCACCCGGGGGGGCCCCAGATACGCAGTATTTT.

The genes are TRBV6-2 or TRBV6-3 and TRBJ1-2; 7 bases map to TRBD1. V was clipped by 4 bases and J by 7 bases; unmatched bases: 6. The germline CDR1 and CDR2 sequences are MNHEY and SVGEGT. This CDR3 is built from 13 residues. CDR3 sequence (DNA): TGTGCCAGCAGTTCACCCTACAGGGGTGGCTACACCTTC. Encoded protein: CASSSPYRGGYTF.

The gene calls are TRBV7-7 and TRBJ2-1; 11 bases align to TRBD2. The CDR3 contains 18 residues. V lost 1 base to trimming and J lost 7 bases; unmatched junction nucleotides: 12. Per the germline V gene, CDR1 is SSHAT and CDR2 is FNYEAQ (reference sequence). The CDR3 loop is CASSLGLAGGPYGNEQFF. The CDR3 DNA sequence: TGTGCCAGCAGCTTAGGGCTAGCGGGGGGTCCCTACGGGAATGAGCAGTTCTTC.

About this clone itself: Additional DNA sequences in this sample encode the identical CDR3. This CDR3 is CASSVRDSYGYTF. The CDR3 region has the DNA TGTGCCAGCAGCGTCCGGGACTCCTATGGCTACACCTTC. This sequence joins TRBV9 and TRBJ1-2; TRBD1 might be the D (5 bases). From germline, CDR1 is SGDLS and CDR2 YYNGEE. The V end lost 2 bases, the J end lost 4 bases, and 9 bases lay between the germline ends. The CDR3 is 13 residues long.

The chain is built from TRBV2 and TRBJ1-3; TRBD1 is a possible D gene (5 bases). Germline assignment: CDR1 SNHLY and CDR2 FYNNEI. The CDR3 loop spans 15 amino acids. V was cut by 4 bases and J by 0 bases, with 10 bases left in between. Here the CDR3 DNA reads TGTGCCAGCAGTGGTATGGGACTCTCTGGAAACACCATATATTTT. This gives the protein CASSGMGLSGNTIYF.

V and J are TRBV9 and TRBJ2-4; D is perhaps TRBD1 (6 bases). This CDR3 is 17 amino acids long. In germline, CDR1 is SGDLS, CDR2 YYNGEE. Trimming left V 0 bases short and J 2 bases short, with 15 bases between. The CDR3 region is CASSVEYRVSPKNIQYF. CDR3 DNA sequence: TGTGCCAGCAGCGTAGAGTACAGGGTGTCTCCCAAAAACATTCAGTACTTC.